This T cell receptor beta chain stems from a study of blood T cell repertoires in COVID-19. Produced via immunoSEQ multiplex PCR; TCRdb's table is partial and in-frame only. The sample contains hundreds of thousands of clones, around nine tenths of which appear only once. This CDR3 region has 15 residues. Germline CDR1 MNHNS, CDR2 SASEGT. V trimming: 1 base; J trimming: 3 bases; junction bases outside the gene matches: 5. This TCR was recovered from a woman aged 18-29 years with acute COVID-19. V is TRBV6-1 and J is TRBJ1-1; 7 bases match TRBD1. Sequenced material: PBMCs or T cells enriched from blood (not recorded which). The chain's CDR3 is CASSEGRQGYTEAFF. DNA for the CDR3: TGTGCCAGCAGTGAAGGGCGACAGGGCTACACTGAAGCTTTCTTT.